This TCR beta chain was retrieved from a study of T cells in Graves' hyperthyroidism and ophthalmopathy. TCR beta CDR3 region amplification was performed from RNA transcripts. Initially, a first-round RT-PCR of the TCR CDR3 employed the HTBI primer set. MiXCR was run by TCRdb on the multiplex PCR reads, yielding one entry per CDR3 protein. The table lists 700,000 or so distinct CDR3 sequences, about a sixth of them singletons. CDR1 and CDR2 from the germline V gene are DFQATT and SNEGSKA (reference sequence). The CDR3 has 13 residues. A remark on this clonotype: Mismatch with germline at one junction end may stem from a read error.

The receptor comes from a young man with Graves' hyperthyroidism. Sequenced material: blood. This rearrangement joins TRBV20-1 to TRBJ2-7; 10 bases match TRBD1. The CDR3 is CSARRDRGHEQCF. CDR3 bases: TGCAGTGCTAGAAGGGACAGGGGCCACGAGCAGTGCTTC.